The 25 T cell receptor beta chains below were found in one sample sequenced in a study of blood T cell repertoires in COVID-19. The protocol was immunoSEQ multiplex PCR, while the TCRdb copy is restricted to in-frame clones and leaves out a portion. The table lists about 200,000 clones, about 84% of them singletons. The sample consisted of PBMCs or T cells enriched from blood (not recorded which). The source of these receptors is a woman aged 35 to 49 with acute COVID-19.

The rearrangement uses TRBV11-2 and TRBJ2-7; 8 positions agree with TRBD1. Germline trimming cut 0 bases from V and 5 bases from J; bases unmatched to any gene: 9. The CDR3 loop spans 16 amino acids. Germline V gene data show CDR1 as SGHAT and CDR2 as FQNNGV. CDR3 coding DNA: TGTGCCAGCAGCTTAGATATGGGGACAGGAGCCCACGAGCAGTACTTC. This codes for CASSLDMGTGAHEQYF. The full variable domain, with the rest looked up from reference TRBV11-2 and TRBJ2-7, is EAGVAQSPRYKIIEKRQSVAFWCNPISGHATLYWYQQILGQGPKLLIQFQNNGVVDDSQLPKDRFSAERLKGVDSTLKIQPAKLEDSAVYLCASSLDMGTGAHEQYFGPGTRLTVT.

The rearrangement links TRBV20-1 to TRBJ1-2, with a tentative D call TRBD1 (5 bases). V gave up 5 bases and J gave up 7 bases, with 8 bases separating them. The germline V gene has CDR1 DFQATT and CDR2 SNEGSKA (reference sequence). This CDR3 spans 10 amino acids. The CDR3 DNA reads as TGCAGTGCTGACAGTTCTGGCTACACCTTC. It is translated as CSADSSGYTF.

The chain couples TRBV2 to TRBJ1-4; D gene ambiguous. The V gene lost 3 bases and the J gene lost 0 bases, with 8 bases spanning the gap. Germline lookup yields CDR1 SNHLY and CDR2 FYNNEI. This CDR3 region has 15 residues. The CDR3 nucleotides read TGTGCCAGCAGTGACTCCGGGGCAACTAATGAAAAACTGTTTTTT. Residues: CASSDSGATNEKLFF. Drawing the rest from reference TRBV2 and TRBJ1-4, the complete variable domain is EPEVTQTPSHQVTQMGQEVILRCVPISNHLYFYWYRQILGQKVEFLVSFYNNEISEKSEIFDDQFSVERPDGSNFTLKIRSTKLEDSAMYFCASSDSGATNEKLFFGSGTQLSVL.

This sequence joins TRBV23-1 and TRBJ2-7; D not certain. TRBV23-1 is an ORF, with its function uncertain. Trimming removed 0 bases from V and 2 bases from J, with 8 bases in between. The CDR3 is 14 amino acids. The CDR3 spells CASSQSAKPYEQYF. The CDR3 DNA sequence: TGCGCCAGCAGTCAATCTGCTAAGCCCTACGAGCAGTACTTC.

This chain connects TRBV7-3 to TRBJ1-1, with D unclear. This CDR3 has 14 amino acids. Deletions cut 2 bases from V and 5 bases from J, with 12 bases between. Germline V lookup: CDR1 SGHTA, CDR2 FQGTGA. In nucleotides, the CDR3 is TGTGCCAGCAGCTTAGAGGCCCGACGGACTGAAGCTTTCTTT. Its protein is CASSLEARRTEAFF.

This clone was observed a single time. This chain uses TRBV10-3 with TRBJ1-6, with a weak D call TRBD1 (5 bases). Germline CDR1 ENHRY, CDR2 SYGVKD. This CDR3 is built from 16 residues. V was shortened by 0 bases and J by 6 bases, with 12 bases between the two germline ends. CDR3 loop: CAISESGTQANSPLHF. For the CDR3, the DNA is TGTGCCATCAGTGAGTCAGGGACTCAAGCTAATTCACCCCTCCACTTT.

In nucleotides, the CDR3 is TGTGCTAGTGGTTTGGGACAGTTGAATGAGCAGTTCTTC. This codes for CASGLGQLNEQFF. This sequence joins TRBV12-5 and TRBJ2-1; D is perhaps TRBD1 (5 bases). The CDR3 is 13 amino acids. Trimming took 1 base from V and 7 from J, leaving 8 bases between them. In germline, CDR1 is LGHNT, CDR2 FRNRAP. The variable domain in full, completed from reference TRBV12-5 and TRBJ2-1, reads DARVTQTPRHKVTEMGQEVTMRCQPILGHNTVFWYRQTMMQGLELLAYFRNRAPLDDSGMPKDRFSAEMPDATLATLKIQPSEPRDSAVYFCASGLGQLNEQFFGPGTRLTVL.

V gene TRBV7-2 combines with J gene TRBJ1-1; D remains ambiguous. CDR1 and CDR2 from the germline V gene are SGHTA and FQGNSA. With 5 bases removed from V and 4 bases from J, the gap between germline ends came to 14 bases. The CDR3 sequence is 14 residues long. The CDR3 region has the DNA TGTGCCAGCAGCACTCGATTCCCAGGCACTGAAGCTTTCTTT. Translating it yields CASSTRFPGTEAFF.

The V gene is TRBV27, the J gene TRBJ2-2, with no clear D. Looked up from germline, CDR1 is MNHEY and CDR2 is SMNVEV (reference sequence). The ends were cut back, 3 bases at V and 7 bases at J, with 6 bases in the middle. CDR3 size: 12 residues. CDR3 nucleotides: TGTGCCAGCAGTTTGCGCTTCGGGGAGCTGTTTTTT. Translation: CASSLRFGELFF.

This clone was counted only a few times. V usage is TRBV7-4 and J usage is TRBJ2-3, with 11 bases fitting TRBD2. Germline V CDR1 and CDR2: SGHVT, SQSDAQ. CDR3 size: 17 residues. With V trimmed by 3 bases and J by 1 base, 6 bases remained unmatched. Here the CDR3 reads CASSFRLGLAGTDTQYF. In nucleotides, the CDR3 is TGTGCCAGCAGCTTCCGACTGGGACTAGCGGGCACAGATACGCAGTATTTT.

The genes are TRBV29-1 and TRBJ1-4, with 9 bases matching TRBD1. With 4 bases clipped from V and 4 bases from J, the junction kept 4 bases outside the gene matches. This CDR3 region has 14 residues. Germline CDR1 SQVTM, CDR2 ANQGSEA. The CDR3 nucleotides are TGCAGCGTTGGTGGGGGACAGGGTAATGAAAAACTGTTTTTT. Amino acid sequence: CSVGGGQGNEKLFF.

The chain employs TRBV2 and TRBJ1-1, with D maybe TRBD1 (6 bases). V lost 7 bases and J lost 2, with 14 bases in between. CDR3 length: 14 residues. Looked up from germline, CDR1 is SNHLY and CDR2 is FYNNEI. Written as DNA, the CDR3 is TGTGCCAGCACCGTTAAGGACAGAAACACTGAAGCTTTCTTT. Translation gives CASTVKDRNTEAFF.

Notes on this clone: A junction boundary mismatches the germline segment, possibly from a read error. The gene calls are TRBV7-7 and TRBJ2-2; D is perhaps TRBD1 (6 bases). CDR1 is SSHAT and CDR2 is FNYEAQ in the germline V gene (reference sequence). This CDR3 is built from 15 residues. The CDR3: CASSRAGAGTGELFF. For the CDR3, the DNA is TGTGCTAGCAGTCGTGCAGGGGCCGGGACCGGGGAGCTGTTTTTT.

The genes are TRBV12-3 or TRBV12-4 and TRBJ1-2; D remains ambiguous. The CDR3 runs 11 residues. V was trimmed by 8 bases and J by 6 bases, leaving 10 bases between them. DNA for the CDR3: TGTGCCAGCGGGAGAGGAAATGGCTACACCTTC. Protein sequence: CASGRGNGYTF.

The chain joins TRBV19 to TRBJ1-1, with 7 bases that match TRBD1. V gave up 10 bases and J gave up 3 bases; unmatched junction bases: 17. Germline CDR1 reads LNHDA; CDR2 reads SQIVND (reference sequence). CDR3 length equals 16 residues. The CDR3 coding sequence is TGTGCCATCCAGGACAGGCGCCCCGATGGGGACACTGAAGCTTTCTTT. It encodes CAIQDRRPDGDTEAFF.

The chain recombines TRBV9 with TRBJ1-1; 7 bases match TRBD1. The germline gives CDR1 SGDLS, CDR2 YYNGEE. The CDR3 contains 15 residues. Unmatched junction bases numbered 5, after V lost 3 bases and J lost 0 bases. The CDR3 here is CASSGQGTMNTEAFF. The CDR3 nucleotides read TGTGCCAGCAGCGGACAGGGCACCATGAACACTGAAGCTTTCTTT.

The chain recombines TRBV5-1 with TRBJ1-4, with D possibly matching TRBD1 (5 bases). Germline CDR1 reads SGHRS; CDR2 reads YFSETQ. V lost 0 bases and J 2 bases, leaving 8 bases between the germline ends. The CDR3 loop spans 15 amino acids. DNA for the CDR3: TGCGCCAGCAGCTTGGTTCGGGGGACTAATGAAAAACTGTTTTTT. Its protein is CASSLVRGTNEKLFF.

This chain joins TRBV30 and TRBJ2-1; TRBD2 matches at 11 bases. Germline V gene lookup returns CDR1 GTSNPN and CDR2 SVGIG (reference sequence). The CDR3 totals 15 residues. J was trimmed by 9 bases and V by 4 bases; bases with no gene match: 11. Written as DNA, the CDR3 is TGTGCCTGGAATGTACATAGCGGGGGGGCCACTGAGCAGTTCTTC. The encoded protein is CAWNVHSGGATEQFF.

This chain connects TRBV28 to TRBJ2-3; D is possibly TRBD2 (5 bases). The CDR3 totals 15 residues. The V end lost 4 bases, the J end lost 0 bases, and 11 bases lay between the germline ends. Germline loops: CDR1 MDHEN, CDR2 SYDVKM. The CDR3 protein is CASSWPSSSTDTQYF. The CDR3 DNA sequence: TGTGCCAGCAGTTGGCCTAGCTCTAGCACAGATACGCAGTATTTT.

J is TRBJ1-5 and V is TRBV29-1; a possible D gene is TRBD1 (6 bases). V was shortened by 4 bases and J by 2 bases, with 12 bases between the two germline ends. Germline V gene lookup returns CDR1 SQVTM and CDR2 ANQGSEA. The CDR3 is 14 residues long. CDR3 loop: CSVGAGDGNQPQHF. DNA of the CDR3: TGCAGCGTTGGGGCAGGGGATGGCAATCAGCCCCAGCATTTT.

CDR3 in DNA: TGTGCCAGCAGCTTAAGAGGCCCTAGACGGGACACTGAAGCTTTCTTT. It specifies CASSLRGPRRDTEAFF. V and J are TRBV7-8 and TRBJ1-1; D uncertain. In germline, CDR1 is SGHVS, CDR2 FQNEAQ. The CDR3 extends over 16 amino acids. V lost 2 bases and J lost 3, with 16 bases in between.

This sequence joins TRBV28 and TRBJ1-1; TRBD1 agrees at 8 bases. J lost 1 base, V lost 5 bases, and 6 bases had no gene match. CDR1 is MDHEN and CDR2 is SYDVKM in the germline V gene. The CDR3 sequence is 15 residues long. This CDR3 reads CASSLTDRGNTEAFF. CDR3 in DNA: TGTGCCAGCAGTCTTACAGACAGGGGGAACACTGAAGCTTTCTTT.

The chain combines TRBV7-9 with TRBJ1-4, with 11 nucleotides matching TRBD1. The germline V gene has CDR1 SEHNR and CDR2 FQNEAQ (reference sequence). This CDR3 contains 14 residues. The J segment lost 8 bases and the V segment lost 5 bases, leaving 4 bases of the junction unmatched. The CDR3 DNA sequence: TGTGCCAGCAGCAGAGGACAGGGGGCGGAAAAACTGTTTTTT. Translating gives CASSRGQGAEKLFF.

This chain joins TRBV27 and TRBJ2-5; tentative D call: TRBD1 (5 bases). The CDR3 sequence is 15 residues long. Trimming took off 8 bases at V and 4 bases at J, with 20 bases between the two ends. Per the germline V gene, CDR1 is MNHEY and CDR2 is SMNVEV (reference sequence). CDR3 protein: CASSERRQKGETQYF. DNA for the CDR3: TGTGCCAGCTCTGAAAGGAGACAGAAGGGAGAGACCCAGTACTTC.

The chain combines TRBV9 with TRBJ2-1, with 12 bases that match TRBD1. CDR3 length: 15 residues. V shed 4 bases, J shed 10 bases, and the junction held 9 bases outside the gene matches. Germline loops: CDR1 SGDLS, CDR2 YYNGEE. The CDR3 region has the DNA TGTGCCAGCAGCCACGGGACAGGGGGCAGGGACGAGCAGTTCTTC. Translating gives CASSHGTGGRDEQFF.